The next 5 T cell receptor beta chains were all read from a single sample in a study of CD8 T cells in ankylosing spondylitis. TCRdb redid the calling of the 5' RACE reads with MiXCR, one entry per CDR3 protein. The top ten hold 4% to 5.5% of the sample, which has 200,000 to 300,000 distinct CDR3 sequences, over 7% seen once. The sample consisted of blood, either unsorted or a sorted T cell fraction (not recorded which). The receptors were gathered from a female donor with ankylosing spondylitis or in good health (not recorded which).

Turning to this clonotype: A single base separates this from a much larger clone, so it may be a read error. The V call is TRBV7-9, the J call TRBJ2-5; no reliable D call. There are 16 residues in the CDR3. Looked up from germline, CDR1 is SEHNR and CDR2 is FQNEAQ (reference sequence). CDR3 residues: CAGSFLLGSQQETQYF. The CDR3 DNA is TGTGCCGGCAGCTTCCTGTTGGGCAGCCAGCAAGAGACCCAGTACTTC. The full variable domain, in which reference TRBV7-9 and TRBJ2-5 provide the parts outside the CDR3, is DTGVSQNPRHKITKRGQNVTFRCDPISEHNRLYWYRQTLGQGPEFLTYFQNEAQLEKSRLLSDRFSAERPKGSFSTLEIQRTEQGDSAMYLCAGSFLLGSQQETQYFGPGTRLLVL.

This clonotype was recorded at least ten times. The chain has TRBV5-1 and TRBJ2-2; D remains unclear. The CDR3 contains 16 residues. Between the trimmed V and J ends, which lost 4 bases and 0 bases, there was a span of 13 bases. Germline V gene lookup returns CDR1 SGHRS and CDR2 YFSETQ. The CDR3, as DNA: TGCGCCAGCAGCCTCTCGGGCCGATCGAACACCGGGGAGCTGTTTTTT. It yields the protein CASSLSGRSNTGELFF.

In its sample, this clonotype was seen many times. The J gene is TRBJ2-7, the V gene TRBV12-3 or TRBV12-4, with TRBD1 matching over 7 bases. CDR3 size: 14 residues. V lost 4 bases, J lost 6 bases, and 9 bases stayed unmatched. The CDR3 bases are TGTGCCAGCAGTTCGGGACAGCTCGGAGCCGAGCAGTACTTC. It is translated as CASSSGQLGAEQYF.

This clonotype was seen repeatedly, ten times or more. CDR3 sequence (DNA): TGTGCCAGCAGCTCCCGTCCTCCGAACACCGGGGAGCTGTTTTTT. It codes for CASSSRPPNTGELFF. V is TRBV11-2 and J is TRBJ2-2, with D unresolved. Trimming removed 4 bases at V and 0 bases at J, with 9 bases between. This CDR3 comprises 15 residues. CDR1 and CDR2 (germline): SGHAT, FQNNGV. Drawing the rest from reference TRBV11-2 and TRBJ2-2, the complete variable domain is EAGVAQSPRYKIIEKRQSVAFWCNPISGHATLYWYQQILGQGPKLLIQFQNNGVVDDSQLPKDRFSAERLKGVDSTLKIQPAKLEDSAVYLCASSSRPPNTGELFFGEGSRLTVL.

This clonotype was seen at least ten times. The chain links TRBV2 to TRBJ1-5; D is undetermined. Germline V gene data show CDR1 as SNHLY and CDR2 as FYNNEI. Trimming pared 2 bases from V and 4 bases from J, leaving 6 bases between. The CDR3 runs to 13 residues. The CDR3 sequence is CASSERGNQPQHF. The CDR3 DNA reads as TGTGCCAGCAGTGAACGAGGGAATCAGCCCCAGCATTTT.